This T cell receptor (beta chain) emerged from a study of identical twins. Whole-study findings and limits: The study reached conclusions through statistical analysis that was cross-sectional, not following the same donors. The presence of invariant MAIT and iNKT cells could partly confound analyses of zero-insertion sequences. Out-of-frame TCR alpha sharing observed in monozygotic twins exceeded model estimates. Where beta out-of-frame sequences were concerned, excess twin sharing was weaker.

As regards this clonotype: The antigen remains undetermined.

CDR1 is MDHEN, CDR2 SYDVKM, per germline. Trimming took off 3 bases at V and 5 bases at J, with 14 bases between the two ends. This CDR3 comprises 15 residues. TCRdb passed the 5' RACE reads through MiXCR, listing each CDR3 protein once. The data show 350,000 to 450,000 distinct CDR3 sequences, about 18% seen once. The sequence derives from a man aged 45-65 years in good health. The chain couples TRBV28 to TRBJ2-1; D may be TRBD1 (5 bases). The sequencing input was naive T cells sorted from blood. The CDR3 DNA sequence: TGTGCCAGCAGTTTTGGCAGGGTAGGAAACAATGAGCAGTTCTTC. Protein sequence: CASSFGRVGNNEQFF.